This T cell receptor beta chain was recorded in a study of blood T cell repertoires in COVID-19. On the study more broadly: Acute and convalescent COVID-19 samples came from the United States, Italy and Spain. T cells, B-cell-depleted T cells, or PBMCs provided the cDNA or gDNA that served as material.

Trimming cost V 4 bases and J 2 bases; bases outside gene matches: 7. The CDR3 loop spans 16 amino acids. Per the germline V gene, CDR1 is KGHSH and CDR2 is LQKENI. Some clones are missing from TCRdb's copy, which holds only in-frame ones; the method was immunoSEQ multiplex PCR. The profile shows fewer than 250,000 clones, about 85% of them singletons. Sequencing was done on a sample of peripheral blood. The receptor comes from an older woman with active or convalescent COVID-19. The chain is built from TRBV18 and TRBJ2-3; 9 positions match TRBD2. The CDR3 bases are TGTGCCAGCTCACGACAGCGGGGGGCCGACACAGATACGCAGTATTTT. It specifies CASSRQRGADTDTQYF.